A single sample gave rise to the 4 T cell receptor beta chains below, sequenced in a study of T-cell reconstitution after alpha-beta-depleted transplantation in children. Construction of the TCRbeta library involved unique molecular identifiers. TCRdb fed the PCR reads into MiXCR, producing one record per CDR3 protein. The table has fewer than 400,000 distinct CDR3 sequences, around 20% seen once. The sequences come from PBMCs, mostly from graft donor cells, collected 180 days after TCRalphabeta/CD19-depleted stem cell transplant. The receptor set was obtained from a male patient younger than 18 who had a stem cell transplant for acute lymphoblastic leukemia, so the T cells may come from the graft donor.

The rearrangement links TRBV5-1 to TRBJ2-4, with D possibly called TRBD1 or TRBD2 (5 bases each). Trimming pared 2 bases from V and 6 bases from J, leaving 18 bases between. The CDR3 extends over 16 amino acids. Germline V gene lookup returns CDR1 SGHRS and CDR2 YFSETQ. The CDR3 region is CASSLGAEIGGNIQYF. CDR3 DNA: TGCGCCAGCAGCTTAGGCGCTGAAATTGGGGGAAACATTCAGTACTTC.

CDR3 residues: CASSLQPAGVYGANVLTF. The CDR3 nucleotides read TGTGCCAGCAGCTTACAGCCAGCGGGAGTGTATGGGGCCAACGTCCTGACTTTC. V usage is TRBV7-8 and J usage is TRBJ2-6; 8 positions match TRBD2. Germline V gives CDR1 SGHVS, CDR2 FQNEAQ. The CDR3 loop spans 18 amino acids. V shed 2 bases, J shed 3 bases, and the junction held 9 bases outside the gene matches.

The rearrangement joins TRBV25-1 to TRBJ2-7; no definite D call. Germline V CDR1 and CDR2: MGHDK, SYGVNS. V was cut by 2 bases and J by 1 base, with 15 bases left in between. The CDR3 has 16 residues. This CDR3 reads CASSENPGLNSYEQYF. CDR3 nucleotide sequence: TGTGCCAGCAGTGAAAATCCGGGCCTGAATTCCTACGAGCAGTACTTC.

This chain joins TRBV6-6 and TRBJ2-5; no reliable D call. V lost 4 bases to trimming and J lost 5 bases, with 8 bases between them. The germline V gene has CDR1 MNHNY and CDR2 SVGAGI (reference sequence). The CDR3 has 12 residues. The CDR3 here is CASSFLFETQYF. CDR3 nucleotides: TGTGCCAGCAGTTTCCTTTTTGAGACCCAGTACTTC.